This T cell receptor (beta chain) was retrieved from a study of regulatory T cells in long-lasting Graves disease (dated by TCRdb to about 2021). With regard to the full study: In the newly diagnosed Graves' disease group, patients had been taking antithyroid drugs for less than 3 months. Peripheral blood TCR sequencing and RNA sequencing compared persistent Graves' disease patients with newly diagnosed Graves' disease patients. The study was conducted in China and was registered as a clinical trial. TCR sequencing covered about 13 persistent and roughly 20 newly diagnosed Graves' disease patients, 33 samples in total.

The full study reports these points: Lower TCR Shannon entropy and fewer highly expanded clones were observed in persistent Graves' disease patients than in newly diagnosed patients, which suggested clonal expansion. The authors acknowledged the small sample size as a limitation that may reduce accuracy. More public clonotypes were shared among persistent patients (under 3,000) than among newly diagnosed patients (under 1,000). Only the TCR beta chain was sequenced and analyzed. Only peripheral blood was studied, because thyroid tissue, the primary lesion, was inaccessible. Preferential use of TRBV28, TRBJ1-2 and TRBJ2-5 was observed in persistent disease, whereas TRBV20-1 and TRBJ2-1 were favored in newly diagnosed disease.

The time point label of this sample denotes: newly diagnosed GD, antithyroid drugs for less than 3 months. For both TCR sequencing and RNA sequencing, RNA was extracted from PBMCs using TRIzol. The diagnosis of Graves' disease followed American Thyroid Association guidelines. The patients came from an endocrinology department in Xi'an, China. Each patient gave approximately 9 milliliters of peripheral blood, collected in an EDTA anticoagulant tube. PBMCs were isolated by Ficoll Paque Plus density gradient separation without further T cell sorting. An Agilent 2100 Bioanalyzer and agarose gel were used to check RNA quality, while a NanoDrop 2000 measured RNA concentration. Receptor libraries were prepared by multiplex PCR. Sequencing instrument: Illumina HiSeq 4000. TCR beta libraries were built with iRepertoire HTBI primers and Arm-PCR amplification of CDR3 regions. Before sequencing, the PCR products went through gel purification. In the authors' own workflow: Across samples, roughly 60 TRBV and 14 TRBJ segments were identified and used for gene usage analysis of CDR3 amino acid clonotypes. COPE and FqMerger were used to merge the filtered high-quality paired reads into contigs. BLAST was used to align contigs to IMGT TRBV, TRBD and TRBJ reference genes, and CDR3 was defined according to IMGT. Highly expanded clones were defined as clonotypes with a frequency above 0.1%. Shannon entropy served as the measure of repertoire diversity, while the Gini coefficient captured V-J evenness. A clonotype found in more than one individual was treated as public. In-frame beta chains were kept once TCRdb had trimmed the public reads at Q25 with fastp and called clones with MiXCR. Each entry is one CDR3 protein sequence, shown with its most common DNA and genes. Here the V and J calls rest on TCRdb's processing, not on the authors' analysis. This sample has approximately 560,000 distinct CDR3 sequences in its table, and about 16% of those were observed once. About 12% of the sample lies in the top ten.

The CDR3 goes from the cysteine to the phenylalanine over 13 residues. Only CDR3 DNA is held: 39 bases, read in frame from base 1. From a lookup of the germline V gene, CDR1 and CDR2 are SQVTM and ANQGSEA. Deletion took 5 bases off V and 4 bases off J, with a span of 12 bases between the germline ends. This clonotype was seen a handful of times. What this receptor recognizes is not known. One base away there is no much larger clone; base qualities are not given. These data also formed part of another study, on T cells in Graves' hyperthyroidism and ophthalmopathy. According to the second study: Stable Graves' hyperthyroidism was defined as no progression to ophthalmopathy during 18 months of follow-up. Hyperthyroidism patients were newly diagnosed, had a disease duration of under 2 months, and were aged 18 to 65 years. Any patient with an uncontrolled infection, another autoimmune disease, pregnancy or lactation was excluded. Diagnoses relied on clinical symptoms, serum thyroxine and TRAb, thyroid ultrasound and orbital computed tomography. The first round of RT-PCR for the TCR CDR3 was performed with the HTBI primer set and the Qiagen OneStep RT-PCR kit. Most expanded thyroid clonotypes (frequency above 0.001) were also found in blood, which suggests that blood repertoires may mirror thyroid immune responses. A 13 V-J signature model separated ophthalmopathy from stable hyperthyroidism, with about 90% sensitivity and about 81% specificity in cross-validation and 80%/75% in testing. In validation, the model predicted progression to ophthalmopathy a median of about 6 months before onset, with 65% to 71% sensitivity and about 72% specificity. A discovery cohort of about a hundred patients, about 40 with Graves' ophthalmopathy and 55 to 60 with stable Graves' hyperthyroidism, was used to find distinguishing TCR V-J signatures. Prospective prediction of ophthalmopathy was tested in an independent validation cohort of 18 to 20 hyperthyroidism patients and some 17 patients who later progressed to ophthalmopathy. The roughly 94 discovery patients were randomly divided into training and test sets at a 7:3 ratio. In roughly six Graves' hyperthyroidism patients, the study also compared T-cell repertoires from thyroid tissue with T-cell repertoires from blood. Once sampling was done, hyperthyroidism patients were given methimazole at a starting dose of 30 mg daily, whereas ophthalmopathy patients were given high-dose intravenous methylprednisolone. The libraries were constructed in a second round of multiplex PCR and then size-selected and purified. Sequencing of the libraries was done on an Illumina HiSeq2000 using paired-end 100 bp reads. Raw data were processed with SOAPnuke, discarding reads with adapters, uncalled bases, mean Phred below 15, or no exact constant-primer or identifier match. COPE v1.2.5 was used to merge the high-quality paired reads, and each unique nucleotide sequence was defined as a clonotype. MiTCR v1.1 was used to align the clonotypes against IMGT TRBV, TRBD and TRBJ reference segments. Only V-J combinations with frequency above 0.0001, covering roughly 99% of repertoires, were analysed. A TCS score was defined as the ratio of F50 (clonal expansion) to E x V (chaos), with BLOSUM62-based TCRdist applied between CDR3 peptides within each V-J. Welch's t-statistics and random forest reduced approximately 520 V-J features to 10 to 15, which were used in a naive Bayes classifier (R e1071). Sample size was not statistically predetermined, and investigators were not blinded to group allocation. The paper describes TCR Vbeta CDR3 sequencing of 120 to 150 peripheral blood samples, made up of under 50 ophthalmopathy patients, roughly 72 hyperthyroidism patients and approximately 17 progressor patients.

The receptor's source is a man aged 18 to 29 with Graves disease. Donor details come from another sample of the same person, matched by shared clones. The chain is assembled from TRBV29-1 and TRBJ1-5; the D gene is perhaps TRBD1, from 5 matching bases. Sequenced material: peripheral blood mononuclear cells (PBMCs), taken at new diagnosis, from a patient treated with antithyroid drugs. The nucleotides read TGCAGCGTTACTACGGGGCGTAATCAGCCCCAGCATTTT. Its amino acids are CSVTTGRNQPQHF.